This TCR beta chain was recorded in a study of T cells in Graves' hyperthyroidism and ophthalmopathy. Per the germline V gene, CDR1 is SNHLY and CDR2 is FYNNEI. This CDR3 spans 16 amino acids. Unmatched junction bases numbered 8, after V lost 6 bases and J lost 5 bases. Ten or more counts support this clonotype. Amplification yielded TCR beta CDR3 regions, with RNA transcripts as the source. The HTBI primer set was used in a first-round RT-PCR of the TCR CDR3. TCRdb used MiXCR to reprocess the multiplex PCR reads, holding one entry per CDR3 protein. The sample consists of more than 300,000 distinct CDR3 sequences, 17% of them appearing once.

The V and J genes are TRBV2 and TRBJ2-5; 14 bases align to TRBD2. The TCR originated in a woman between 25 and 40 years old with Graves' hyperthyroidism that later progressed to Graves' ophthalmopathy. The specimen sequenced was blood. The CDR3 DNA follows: TGTGCCAGCAGCCGAGGGACTAGCGGGAGCCGTGAGACCCAGTACTTC. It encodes CASSRGTSGSRETQYF.